This entry lists 20 T cell receptor beta chains sequenced from one sample in a study of Graves' ophthalmopathy and Graves' hyperthyroidism. Investigators amplified TCR beta CDR3 regions from RNA transcripts. HTBI-primed RT-PCR formed the first round, and a multiplex PCR formed the second. MiXCR was run by TCRdb on the multiplex PCR reads, yielding one entry per CDR3 protein. The sample gives 220,000 or so distinct CDR3 sequences, roughly 21% of which show up once; approximately 40% is in the top ten. The specimen sequenced was peripheral blood. The receptor set was obtained from a woman aged 50 to 60 with Graves' ophthalmopathy.

This chain joins TRBV20-1 and TRBJ1-2; 8 nucleotides agree with TRBD1. There are 12 residues in the CDR3. Germline V gene data show CDR1 as DFQATT and CDR2 as SNEGSKA (reference sequence). With V trimmed by 3 bases and J by 7 bases, 4 bases remained unmatched. The CDR3 DNA reads as TGCAGTGCTAGTCTACAGGGGGGTGGCTACACCTTC. Translated, it gives CSASLQGGGYTF.

This clonotype was counted between two and nine times. This rearrangement joins TRBV20-1 to TRBJ2-5, with D uncertain. V was trimmed by 5 bases and J by 1 base, leaving 5 bases between them. The CDR3 runs to 11 residues. Germline CDR1 and CDR2: DFQATT and SNEGSKA (reference sequence). Written as DNA, the CDR3 is TGCAGTGCTCAGTTCCAAGAGACCCAGTACTTC. Protein product: CSAQFQETQYF.

The J gene is TRBJ2-5, the V gene TRBV18; D may match TRBD1 or TRBD2 (5 bases each). This CDR3 spans 14 amino acids. CDR1 is KGHSH and CDR2 is LQKENI in the germline V gene. The V and J ends lost 6 bases and 4 bases respectively, with 15 bases between them. CDR3 region: CASSPGALTETQYF. CDR3 nucleotide sequence: TGTGCCAGCTCCCCCGGGGCTTTGACAGAGACCCAGTACTTC. The full variable domain, completed using reference TRBV18 and TRBJ2-5, is NAGVMQNPRHLVRRRGQEARLRCSPMKGHSHVYWYRQLPEEGLKFMVYLQKENIIDESGMPKERFSAEFPKEGPSILRIQQVVRGDSAAYFCASSPGALTETQYFGPGTRLLVL.

This clonotype showed up many times. J is TRBJ2-7 and V is TRBV2; 7 positions match TRBD1. The CDR3 extends over 13 amino acids. The V gene end was trimmed by 8 bases and the J gene end by 3 bases; junction bases not matched to a gene: 7. Germline CDR1 SNHLY, CDR2 FYNNEI. The CDR3 here is CASGGQTDYEQYF. DNA of the CDR3: TGTGCCAGCGGGGGACAGACGGACTACGAGCAGTACTTC.

About this clonotype itself: A much larger clone differs by one base, so this may be a read error. The V call is TRBV30, the J call TRBJ1-2; 8 bases match TRBD1. With 2 bases clipped from V and 5 bases from J, the junction kept 13 bases outside the gene matches. Germline CDR1 is GTSNPN and CDR2 is SVGIG (reference sequence). CDR3 length: 16 residues. CDR3 amino acids: CAWSKKGDRRKYGYTF. The CDR3 DNA is TGTGCCTGGAGTAAAAAAGGGGACAGGAGGAAATATGGCTACACCTTC.

The sample holds many counts of this clonotype. The V gene is TRBV12-3 or TRBV12-4, the J gene TRBJ1-5; no clear D gene. The CDR3 has 15 residues. Trimming removed 7 bases at V and 1 base at J, with 14 bases between. CDR3 coding DNA: TGTGCCAGCACCTTAGGGAGATGGAGCAATCAGCCCCAGCATTTT. Translation: CASTLGRWSNQPQHF.

This clonotype has at least ten counts. The V and J genes are TRBV20-1 and TRBJ2-1; maybe TRBD2 (9 bases). The CDR3 has 15 residues. Germline CDR1 is DFQATT and CDR2 is SNEGSKA (reference sequence). V shed 2 bases and J shed 9 bases, with 20 bases lying between them. CDR3 amino acids: CSARNRGTSSLEQFF. As DNA, the CDR3 is TGCAGTGCTAGAAACAGGGGGACTAGCTCCCTTGAGCAGTTCTTC.

In this sample, this clonotype turned up a few times. This chain joins TRBV5-1 and TRBJ2-5; 9 bases match TRBD1. J gave up 5 bases and V 6 bases, and 11 bases lay outside the gene matches. The length of the CDR3 is 15 residues. CDR1 is SGHRS and CDR2 is YFSETQ in the germline V gene. The CDR3 reads CASNRDRVSGETQYF. DNA of the CDR3: TGCGCCAGCAACCGGGACAGGGTTTCGGGTGAGACCCAGTACTTC.

This clonotype was seen ten or more times. The chain links TRBV11-2 to TRBJ2-7; TRBD2 is a possible D gene (7 bases). Trimming stripped 5 bases from V and 6 bases from J, with 14 bases between. Germline values: CDR1 SGHAT, CDR2 FQNNGV. The length of the CDR3 is 13 residues. Written as DNA, the CDR3 is TGTGCCAGCAGCCTAGGGGGGGCGGTCGAGCAGTACTTC. Amino acid sequence: CASSLGGAVEQYF.

This clonotype was observed a single time. The rearrangement uses TRBV12-3 or TRBV12-4 and TRBJ2-5; 8 nucleotides align to TRBD1. J gave up 1 base and V 4 bases, and 14 bases lay outside the gene matches. There are 18 residues in the CDR3. The CDR3 DNA sequence: TGTGCCAGCAGTTCATACCCCCCTGGGACAGGCTTCCAAGAGACCCAGTACTTC. Translation: CASSSYPPGTGFQETQYF.

The genes are TRBV11-2 and TRBJ2-2; 10 bases map to TRBD2. The germline gives CDR1 SGHAT, CDR2 FQNNGV. Trimming took 3 bases from V and 1 from J; bases not matched to a gene: 8. This CDR3 has 18 amino acids. The CDR3 nucleotides are TGTGCCAGCAGCTTTAGAAGCGGGAGGGCCAAGAACACCGGGGAGCTGTTTTTT. This encodes CASSFRSGRAKNTGELFF.

This clonotype occurred many times. This chain uses TRBV30 with TRBJ2-7; 8 positions match TRBD2. The CDR3 extends over 15 amino acids. J lost 7 bases, V lost 0 bases, and 11 bases had no gene match. Germline V lookup: CDR1 GTSNPN, CDR2 SVGIG (reference sequence). This CDR3 reads CAWSVPSGGLEEQYF. CDR3 bases: TGTGCCTGGAGTGTACCATCGGGAGGGCTAGAGGAGCAGTACTTC. Looking up the rest from reference TRBV30 and TRBJ2-7 gives the full variable domain: SQTIHQWPATLVQPVGSPLSLECTVEGTSNPNLYWYRQAAGRGLQLLFYSVGIGQISSEVPQNLSASRPQDRQFILSSKKLLLSDSGFYLCAWSVPSGGLEEQYFGPGTRLTVT.

This clonotype was picked up many times. The J gene is TRBJ2-5, the V gene TRBV2, with D uncertain. The CDR3 covers 12 residues. The V gene lost 7 bases and the J gene lost 0 bases, with 6 bases spanning the gap. Germline CDR1 reads SNHLY; CDR2 reads FYNNEI. CDR3 sequence: CASIGHQETQYF. The CDR3 DNA is TGTGCCAGCATTGGACACCAAGAGACCCAGTACTTC.

This clonotype was found many times. The chain employs TRBV20-1 and TRBJ2-2; weak D call: TRBD2 (6 bases). Germline CDR1 is DFQATT and CDR2 is SNEGSKA (reference sequence). V gave up 0 bases and J gave up 9 bases, with 14 bases separating them. The CDR3 is 14 residues long. The CDR3 loop reads CSARDPVRGRELFF. CDR3 coding DNA: TGCAGTGCTAGAGACCCCGTGCGGGGACGGGAGCTGTTTTTT.

Concerning this clonotype itself: An end of the junction differs from the germline gene, which may be a read error. This chain joins TRBV29-1 and TRBJ2-2, with D possibly matching TRBD2 (6 bases). Per the germline V gene, CDR1 is SQVTM and CDR2 is ANQGSEA. The CDR3 covers 11 residues. The CDR3: CSTSKAGGLFF. CDR3 nucleotide sequence: TGCAGCACCTCCAAGGCCGGGGGGCTGTTTTTT.

In this sample, this clonotype turned up many times. This sequence joins TRBV19 and TRBJ2-7; 9 nucleotides align to TRBD2. From germline, CDR1 is LNHDA and CDR2 SQIVND (reference sequence). V lost 3 bases to trimming and J lost 0 bases; unmatched junction nucleotides: 3. This CDR3 is built from 15 residues. This CDR3 reads CASSIDSGSSYEQYF. The CDR3 DNA follows: TGTGCCAGTAGTATTGATAGCGGGAGCTCCTACGAGCAGTACTTC.

There are many counts of this clonotype. The chain uses TRBV12-3 or TRBV12-4 and TRBJ1-1, with D unclear. Trimming removed 5 bases from V and 11 bases from J, with 12 bases in between. The CDR3 sequence is 11 residues long. The CDR3 sequence: CASSLVGLAFF. The CDR3 coding sequence is TGTGCCAGCAGTCTAGTGGGGTTGGCTTTCTTT.

This clonotype was observed a handful of times. The chain carries TRBV20-1 and TRBJ1-1; D might be TRBD1 (6 bases). Germline V CDR1 and CDR2: DFQATT, SNEGSKA (reference sequence). V was pared by 2 bases and J by 4 bases, with 23 bases between. This CDR3 comprises 17 residues. In nucleotides, the CDR3 is TGCAGTGCTAGACCAGGGCCCGGAAGTGGAGGGGGCACTGAAGCTTTCTTT. As protein: CSARPGPGSGGGTEAFF.

This clonotype was counted many times. J is TRBJ1-6 and V is TRBV10-3; no definite D call. The CDR3 runs 16 residues. The V and J ends lost 4 bases and 0 bases respectively, with 10 bases between them. The germline V gene encodes CDR1 ENHRY and CDR2 SYGVKD. CDR3 amino acids: CAISAGAGSYNSPLHF. The CDR3 bases are TGTGCCATCAGTGCAGGCGCTGGCTCCTATAATTCACCCCTCCACTTT.

Many counts were recorded for this clonotype. V is TRBV11-2 and J is TRBJ2-7; no definite D call. The CDR3 consists of 14 residues. V lost 0 bases and J lost 1, with 7 bases in between. The germline gives CDR1 SGHAT, CDR2 FQNNGV. CDR3 protein: CASSLERYSYEQYF. The CDR3 bases are TGTGCCAGCAGCTTAGAAAGATATTCCTACGAGCAGTACTTC.